Detailed here is one T cell receptor beta chain. Under the authors' procedure: Scientists estimated how many nucleated cells there were by amplifying reference gene primers. Here immunoSEQ multiplex PCR was the method, and the copy in TCRdb shows in-frame clones only, minus some. The V and J calls and clone size come from that table; D and trimming were worked out from the DNA. The sample consists of fewer than 450,000 clones, about 90% of them appearing once. Recruited during active infection, patients (from Seattle) were subsequently followed longitudinally. The source of the sample is a study of blood T cell repertoires in COVID-19. Across the whole study: T cells, B-cell-depleted T cells, or PBMCs provided the cDNA or gDNA that served as material.

The sequence was obtained from a woman aged 45-65 years with COVID-19, enrolled during active disease. The sample comprised peripheral blood.

The CDR3 sequence: CASSLGQGVETQYF. The CDR3 coding sequence is TGTGCCAGCAGCTTAGGACAGGGTGTTGAGACCCAGTACTTC. The V call is TRBV7-9, the J call TRBJ2-5; the match to TRBD1 covers 7 bases. The J segment lost 5 bases and the V segment lost 1 base, leaving 4 bases of the junction unmatched. Germline V CDR1 and CDR2: SEHNR, FQNEAQ (reference sequence). The CDR3 contains 14 residues.